The entry that follows covers one T cell receptor (beta chain) sequence. These data belong to a study of blood T cell repertoires in COVID-19. Study information: The United States, Italy and Spain provided the acute and convalescent COVID-19 samples.

Assay: immunoSEQ multiplex PCR; the TCRdb copy retains only in-frame clones and omits some. The top ten hold approximately 7.4% of the sample, which has fewer than 450,000 clones, 88% seen once. Germline V gene data show CDR1 as ENHRY and CDR2 as SYGVKD. V was clipped by 2 bases and J by 4 bases, with 12 bases between them. CDR3 size: 16 residues. This TCR was sampled from a woman aged 70-85 years with COVID-19, enrolled during active disease. The V and J genes are TRBV10-3 and TRBJ1-6; tentatively, D is TRBD1 (5 bases). Sequencing was carried out using peripheral blood. This CDR3 is CAISEREGDYNSPLHF. CDR3 coding DNA: TGTGCCATCAGTGAGAGGGAAGGGGATTATAATTCACCCCTCCACTTT.